This record covers a single T cell receptor (beta chain). Assignments of participants to cohorts depended upon their own reported clinical history. The CDR3 extends over 17 amino acids. The trim removed 6 bases at V and 1 base at J, leaving 9 bases unmatched. The germline V gene encodes CDR1 LNHDA and CDR2 SQIVND (reference sequence). Under the authors' procedure: The assay estimated nucleated cells by amplifying reference gene primers. Some clones are missing from TCRdb's copy, which holds only in-frame ones; the method was immunoSEQ multiplex PCR. V, J and clone size are taken as reported in that table, and D and trimming were inferred from the DNA itself. The table records a few hundred thousand clones, around 85% of them present only once. The record originates from a study of blood T cell repertoires in COVID-19. Study in general: Whether acute or convalescent, the COVID-19 samples came from the United States, Italy and Spain.

The sample consisted of PBMCs or T cells enriched from blood (not recorded which). This sequence joins TRBV19 and TRBJ2-3, with 11 nucleotides matching TRBD2. The receptor's source is a man between 25 and 39 years old who had recovered from COVID-19. CDR3 residues: CASSPFGTSGRTDTQYF. The DNA of the CDR3 is TGTGCCAGTAGCCCATTCGGGACTAGCGGACGCACAGATACGCAGTATTTT.